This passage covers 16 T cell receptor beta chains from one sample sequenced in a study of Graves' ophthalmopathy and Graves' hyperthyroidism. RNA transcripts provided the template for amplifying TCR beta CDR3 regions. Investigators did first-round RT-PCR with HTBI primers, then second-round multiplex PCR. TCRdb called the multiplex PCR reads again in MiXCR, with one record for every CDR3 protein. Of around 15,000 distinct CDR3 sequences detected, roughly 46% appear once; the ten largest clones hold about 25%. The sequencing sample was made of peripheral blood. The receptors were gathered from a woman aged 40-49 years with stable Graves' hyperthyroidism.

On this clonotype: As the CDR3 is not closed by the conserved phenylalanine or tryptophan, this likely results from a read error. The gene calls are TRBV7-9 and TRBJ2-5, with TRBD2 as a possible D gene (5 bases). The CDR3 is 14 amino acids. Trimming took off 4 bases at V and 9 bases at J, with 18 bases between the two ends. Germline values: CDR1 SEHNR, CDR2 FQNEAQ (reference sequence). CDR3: CASSSGISKEAQYC. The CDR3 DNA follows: TGTGCCAGCAGCTCCGGGATCTCGAAGGAGGCCCAGTACTGC.

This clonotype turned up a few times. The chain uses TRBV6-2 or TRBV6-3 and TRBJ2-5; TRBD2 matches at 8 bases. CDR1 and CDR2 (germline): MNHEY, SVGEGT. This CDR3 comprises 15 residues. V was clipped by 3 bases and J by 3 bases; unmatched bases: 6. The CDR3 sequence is CASSYDGRGEETQYF. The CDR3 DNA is TGTGCCAGCAGTTATGATGGGCGGGGGGAAGAGACCCAGTACTTC.

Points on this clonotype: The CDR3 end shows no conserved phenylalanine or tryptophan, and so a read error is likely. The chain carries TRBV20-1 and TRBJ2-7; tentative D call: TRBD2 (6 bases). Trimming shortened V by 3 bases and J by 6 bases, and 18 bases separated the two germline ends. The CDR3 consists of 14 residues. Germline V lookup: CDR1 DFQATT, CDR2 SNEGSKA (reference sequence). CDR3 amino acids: CSARVGAGRLEQYL. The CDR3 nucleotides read TGCAGTGCTAGGGTCGGGGCAGGGAGGCTCGAGCAGTACCTC.

CDR3 in DNA: TGCAGTGCTAAAGAGCCTAGCGGGGGGGGGAGGGAGCAGTTCTTC. Translating gives CSAKEPSGGGREQFF. The J gene is TRBJ2-1, the V gene TRBV20-1, with TRBD2 matching over 12 bases. This CDR3 has 15 residues. V trimming: 4 bases; J trimming: 10 bases; junction bases outside the gene matches: 11. Germline loops: CDR1 DFQATT, CDR2 SNEGSKA (reference sequence).

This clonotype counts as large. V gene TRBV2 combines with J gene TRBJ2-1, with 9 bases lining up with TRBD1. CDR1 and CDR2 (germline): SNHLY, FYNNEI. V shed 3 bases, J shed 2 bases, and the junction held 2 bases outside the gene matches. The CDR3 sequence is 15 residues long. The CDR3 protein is CASSEDRGAYNEQFF. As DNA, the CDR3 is TGTGCCAGCAGTGAGGACAGGGGAGCCTACAATGAGCAGTTCTTC.

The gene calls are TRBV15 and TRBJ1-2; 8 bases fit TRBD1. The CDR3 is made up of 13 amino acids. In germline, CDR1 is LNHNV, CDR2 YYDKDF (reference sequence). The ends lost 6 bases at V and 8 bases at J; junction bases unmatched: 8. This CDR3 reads CATSPPGGRGYTF. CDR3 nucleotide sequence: TGTGCCACCAGTCCTCCAGGGGGCCGGGGCTACACCTTC. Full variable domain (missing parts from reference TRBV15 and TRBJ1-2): DAMVIQNPRYQVTQFGKPVTLSCSQTLNHNVMYWYQQKSSQAPKLLFHYYDKDFNNEADTPDNFQSRRPNTSFCFLDIRSPGLGDTAMYLCATSPPGGRGYTFGSGTRLTVV.

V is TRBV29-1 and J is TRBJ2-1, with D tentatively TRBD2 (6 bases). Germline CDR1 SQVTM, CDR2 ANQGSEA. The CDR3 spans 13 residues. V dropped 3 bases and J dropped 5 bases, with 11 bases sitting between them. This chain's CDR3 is CSVERWEDNEQFF. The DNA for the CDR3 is TGCAGCGTTGAGCGGTGGGAGGACAATGAGCAGTTCTTC.

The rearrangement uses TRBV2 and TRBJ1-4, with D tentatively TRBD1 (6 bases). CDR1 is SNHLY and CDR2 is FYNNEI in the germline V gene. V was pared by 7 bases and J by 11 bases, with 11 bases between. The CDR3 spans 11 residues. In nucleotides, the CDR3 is TGTGCCAGCAAGCCAGGGGAGAAACTGTTTTTT. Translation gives CASKPGEKLFF.

The DNA for the CDR3 is TGCGCCAGCAGCTCCCACGGGACAGGGGACGAGCAGTACTTC. It codes for CASSSHGTGDEQYF. The chain recombines TRBV5-1 with TRBJ2-7; 10 bases fit TRBD1. CDR1 and CDR2 (germline): SGHRS, YFSETQ. The CDR3 sequence is 14 residues long. Unmatched junction bases numbered 5, after V lost 3 bases and J lost 5 bases.

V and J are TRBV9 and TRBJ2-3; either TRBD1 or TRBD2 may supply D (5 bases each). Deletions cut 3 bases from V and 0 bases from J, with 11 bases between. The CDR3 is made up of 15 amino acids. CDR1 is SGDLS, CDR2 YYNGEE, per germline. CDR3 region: CASSAGPRSTDTQYF. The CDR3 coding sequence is TGTGCCAGCAGCGCGGGACCCCGAAGCACAGATACGCAGTATTTT.

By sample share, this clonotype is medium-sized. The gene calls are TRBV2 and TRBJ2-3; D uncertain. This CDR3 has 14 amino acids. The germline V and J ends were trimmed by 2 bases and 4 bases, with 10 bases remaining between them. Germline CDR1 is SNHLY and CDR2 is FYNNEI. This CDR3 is CASSEYYSADTQYF. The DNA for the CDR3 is TGTGCCAGCAGTGAATATTACAGCGCAGATACGCAGTATTTT.

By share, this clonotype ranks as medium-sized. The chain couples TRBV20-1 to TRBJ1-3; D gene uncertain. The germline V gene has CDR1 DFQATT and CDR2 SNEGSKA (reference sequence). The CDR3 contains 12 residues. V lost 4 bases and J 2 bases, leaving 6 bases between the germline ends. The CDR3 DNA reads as TGCAGTGCTACTGACCCTGGAAACACCATATATTTT. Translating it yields CSATDPGNTIYF.

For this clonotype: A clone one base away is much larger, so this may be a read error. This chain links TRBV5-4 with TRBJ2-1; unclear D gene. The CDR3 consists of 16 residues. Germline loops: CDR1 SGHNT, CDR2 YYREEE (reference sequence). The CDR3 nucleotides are TGTGCCCGCAGCTTGGGAAGTCGGACGGAGAACAATGAGCAGTTCTTC. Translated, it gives CARSLGSRTENNEQFF.

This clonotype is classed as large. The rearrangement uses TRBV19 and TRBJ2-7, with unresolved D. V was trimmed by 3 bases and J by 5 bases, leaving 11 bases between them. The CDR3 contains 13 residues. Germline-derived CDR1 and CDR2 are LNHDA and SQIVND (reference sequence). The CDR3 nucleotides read TGTGCCAGTAGTATTGGCCGGCACGACGAGCAGTACTTC. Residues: CASSIGRHDEQYF.

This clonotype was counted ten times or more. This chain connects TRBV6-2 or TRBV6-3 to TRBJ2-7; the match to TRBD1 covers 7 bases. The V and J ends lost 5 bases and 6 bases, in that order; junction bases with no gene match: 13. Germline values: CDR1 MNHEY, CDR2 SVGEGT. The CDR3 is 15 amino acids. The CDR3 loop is CASSTLPDRSGEQYF. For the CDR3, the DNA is TGTGCCAGCAGTACCCTACCGGACAGGTCGGGCGAGCAGTACTTC.

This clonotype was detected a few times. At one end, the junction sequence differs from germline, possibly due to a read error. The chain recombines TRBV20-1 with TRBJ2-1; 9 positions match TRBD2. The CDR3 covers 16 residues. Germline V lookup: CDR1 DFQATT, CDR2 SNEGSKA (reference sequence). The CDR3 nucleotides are TGCAGTGCTCCCGCCTTCACTAGCGGGTCCTACAGTGAGCAGTTCTTC. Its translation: CSAPAFTSGSYSEQFF.